The 4 T cell receptor beta chains in this list originate from one sample, sequenced in a study of cytomegalovirus exposure and HLA in healthy donors. The PCR had 60 Vbeta and 13 Jbeta primers. The assay was immunoSEQ multiplex PCR, and TCRdb's table has in-frame clones only and misses some. The repertoire holds about 150,000 clones, with around 78% as singletons. Sequenced material: PBMCs. The receptors stem from a woman between 45 and 60 years old in good health and CMV-seropositive.

The J gene is TRBJ1-1, the V gene TRBV20-1, with D possibly being TRBD1 (6 bases). Germline assignment: CDR1 DFQATT and CDR2 SNEGSKA (reference sequence). The CDR3 length is 11 residues. Trimming took 6 bases from V and 4 from J, leaving 9 bases between them. CDR3 sequence: CSAPGVTEAFF. For the CDR3, the DNA is TGCAGTGCCCCAGGGGTCACTGAAGCTTTCTTT.

The V and J genes are TRBV11-2 and TRBJ2-5, with D tentatively TRBD1 (5 bases). The CDR3 extends over 14 amino acids. With 4 bases removed from V and 1 base from J, the gap between germline ends came to 10 bases. The germline gives CDR1 SGHAT, CDR2 FQNNGV. In nucleotides, the CDR3 is TGTGCCAGCAGCTATACAGGTTCCCAAGAGACCCAGTACTTC. Protein sequence: CASSYTGSQETQYF. Complete variable domain (other parts from reference TRBV11-2 and TRBJ2-5): EAGVAQSPRYKIIEKRQSVAFWCNPISGHATLYWYQQILGQGPKLLIQFQNNGVVDDSQLPKDRFSAERLKGVDSTLKIQPAKLEDSAVYLCASSYTGSQETQYFGPGTRLLVL.

This chain's CDR3 is CSVDSLKYYGYTF. The DNA of the CDR3 is TGCAGCGTTGACAGTCTGAAATACTATGGCTACACCTTC. The gene calls are TRBV29-1 and TRBJ1-2; D is undetermined. Trimming removed 3 bases at V and 3 bases at J, with 11 bases between. CDR1 and CDR2 from the germline V gene are SQVTM and ANQGSEA. This CDR3 is built from 13 residues.

V and J are TRBV9 and TRBJ2-1; TRBD2 aligns across 8 bases. CDR3 size: 15 residues. CDR1 SGDLS and CDR2 YYNGEE come from the germline V gene. The V gene end was trimmed by 1 base and the J gene end by 7 bases; junction bases not matched to a gene: 7. The CDR3, as DNA: TGTGCCAGCAGCGTACGGCGGGAGGAGAGAAATGAGCAGTTCTTC. Amino acid sequence: CASSVRREERNEQFF.